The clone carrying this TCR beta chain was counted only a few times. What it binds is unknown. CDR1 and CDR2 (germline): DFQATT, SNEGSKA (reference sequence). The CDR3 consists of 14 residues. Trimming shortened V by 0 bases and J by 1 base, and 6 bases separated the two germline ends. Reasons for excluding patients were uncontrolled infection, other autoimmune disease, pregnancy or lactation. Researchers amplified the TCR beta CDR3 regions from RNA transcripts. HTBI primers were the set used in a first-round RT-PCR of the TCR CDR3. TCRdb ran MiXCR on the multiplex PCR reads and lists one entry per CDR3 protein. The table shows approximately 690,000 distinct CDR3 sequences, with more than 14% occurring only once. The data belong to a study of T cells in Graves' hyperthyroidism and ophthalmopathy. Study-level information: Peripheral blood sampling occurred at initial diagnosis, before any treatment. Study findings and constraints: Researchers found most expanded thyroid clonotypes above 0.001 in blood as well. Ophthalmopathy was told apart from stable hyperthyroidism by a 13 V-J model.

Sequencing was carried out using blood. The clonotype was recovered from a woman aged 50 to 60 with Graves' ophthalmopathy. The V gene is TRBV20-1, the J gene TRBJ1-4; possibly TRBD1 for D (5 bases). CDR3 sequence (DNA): TGCAGTGCTAGAGAGACAGTAACTAATGAAAAACTGTTTTTT. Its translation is CSARETVTNEKLFF.